This TCR beta chain was recorded in a study of CD8+ T cells in alopecia areata (dated by TCRdb to between 2017 and 2018). Regarding the complete study: High-throughput TCRbeta sequencing was used to examine T cell clonal expansion in alopecia areata in both the C3H/HeJ mouse model and human patients. Scalp tissue and sorted CD4+ and CD8+ peripheral blood T cells from patchy and totalis/universalis alopecia areata patients and from healthy controls were covered by human TCRbeta sequencing. RNA was obtained with the PAXgene miRNA kit for fixed scalp, the miRNeasy kit for PBMCs, and the RNeasy kit for mouse skin. immunoSEQ multiplex PCR using 35 Vbeta forward primers and 13 Jbeta reverse primers was used to amplify TCRbeta CDR3 regions. Scalp clonality was compared among normal scalp (n=4), patchy alopecia areata scalp (n=8), and alopecia totalis/universalis scalp (n=8). Summary of the overall study and its limitations: Shared TCR sequences between patients were less evident than in mice, which may be partly attributable to HLA diversity in the patient population. Lesional scalp, especially in alopecia totalis/universalis, showed higher clonality and more expanded CD8+ clones than normal scalp, suggesting antigenic drive. Resident alphabeta T cells in normal human skin are also sequenced, complicating scalp TCR repertoire analysis, unlike mouse skin dominated by gammadelta T cells.

The CDR3 numbers 14 residues from cysteine through phenylalanine. The DNA shown is the 42-base CDR3, in frame from base 1. V and J are truncated by 2 bases and 8 bases respectively, leaving an intervening sequence of 16 bases. In the germline V gene (reference sequence), CDR1 corresponds to SGHNT and CDR2 to YYREEE. PBMCs were isolated by density centrifugation and stained for CD3, CD4 and CD8, after which CD4+ and CD8+ T cells were sorted on a FACSAria. Unaffected controls provided scalp biopsies and blood samples. A word on this clone: No antigen is known for it. Base qualities are missing; no much larger clone stands one base away.

The library came from the immunoSEQ multiplex PCR assay. RNA was extracted from all samples and reverse transcribed into cDNA, which served as template for TCR sequencing. SuperScript III was used to make first-strand cDNA, primed with a 2:1 mix of oligo-dT and random hexamers. A synthetic immune receptor repertoire was used to assess amplification bias, and residual bias was removed computationally. The authors' pipeline ran thus. Raw reads were preprocessed to remove errors, and CDR3 was defined by IMGT conventions from the conserved cysteine to phenylalanine. To get clonality, Shannon entropy was normalized by log2 of the number of productive unique TCRs and the result was subtracted from 1. Whether each scalp clone was CD4 or CD8 was inferred by checking scalp TCRbeta sequences against the CD4 and CD8 repertoires from sorted blood. TCRdb took over this immuneACCESS table, retaining in-frame rearrangements with V and J assigned. Such tables are incomplete; in checked studies, under half of the missing clones stem from an unresolved V gene, and the remainder is unexplained. V, J and clone size are taken as reported in that table, and D and trimming were inferred from the DNA itself. The sample table contains under 250,000 clones; only one count was recorded for around three fifths of them. The top ten constitute approximately 4.9% of the sample.

Sequenced: CD8+ T cells sorted from blood. This TCR came from a human donor in good health. The V gene is TRBV5-4 and the J gene is TRBJ1-2, with a weak D call of TRBD1 (5 bases match). This receptor carries the CDR3 CASSFSGGGEGYTF. The DNA is as follows: TGTGCCAGCAGCTTCAGCGGTGGGGGGGAAGGCTACACCTTC.